This TCR beta chain was observed in a study of T-cell reconstitution after alpha-beta-depleted transplantation in children. Preparation of the TCRbeta library was carried out with unique molecular identifiers. One entry per CDR3 protein results from TCRdb running MiXCR on the PCR reads. The table records about 360,000 distinct CDR3 sequences, 10% to 15% of them present only once. This clonotype showed up just a few times. The source of this sequence is a human donor who donated a stem cell graft to a child with Fanconi anemia. The sample consisted of PBMCs, taken from the stem cell graft.

The CDR3 bases are TGTGCCAGCAGCCAGATGCCATCGCACTATGGCTACACCTTC. It specifies CASSQMPSHYGYTF. This sequence joins TRBV3-1 and TRBJ1-2; D not certain. The length of the CDR3 is 14 residues. The germline V gene has CDR1 LGHDT and CDR2 YNNKEL (reference sequence). V was pared by 3 bases and J by 3 bases, with 11 bases between.